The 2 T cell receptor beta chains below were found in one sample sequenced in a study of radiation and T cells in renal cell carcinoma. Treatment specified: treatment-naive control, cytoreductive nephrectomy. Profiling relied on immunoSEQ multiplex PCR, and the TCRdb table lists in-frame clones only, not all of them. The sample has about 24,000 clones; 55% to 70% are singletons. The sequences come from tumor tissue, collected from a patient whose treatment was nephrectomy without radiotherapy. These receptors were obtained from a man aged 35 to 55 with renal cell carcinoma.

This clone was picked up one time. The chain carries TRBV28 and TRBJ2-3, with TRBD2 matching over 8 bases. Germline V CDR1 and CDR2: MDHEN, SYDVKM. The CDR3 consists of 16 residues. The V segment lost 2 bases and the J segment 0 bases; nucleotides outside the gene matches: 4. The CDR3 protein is CASSLGASGSTDTQYF. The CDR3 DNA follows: TGTGCCAGCAGTTTAGGGGCTAGCGGGAGCACAGATACGCAGTATTTT.

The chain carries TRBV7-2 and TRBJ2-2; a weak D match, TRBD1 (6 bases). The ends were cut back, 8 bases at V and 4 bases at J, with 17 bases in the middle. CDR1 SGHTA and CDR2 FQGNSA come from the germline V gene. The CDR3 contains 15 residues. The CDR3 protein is CASRRTETITGELFF. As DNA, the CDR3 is TGTGCCAGCCGTCGGACAGAAACGATCACCGGGGAGCTGTTTTTT.